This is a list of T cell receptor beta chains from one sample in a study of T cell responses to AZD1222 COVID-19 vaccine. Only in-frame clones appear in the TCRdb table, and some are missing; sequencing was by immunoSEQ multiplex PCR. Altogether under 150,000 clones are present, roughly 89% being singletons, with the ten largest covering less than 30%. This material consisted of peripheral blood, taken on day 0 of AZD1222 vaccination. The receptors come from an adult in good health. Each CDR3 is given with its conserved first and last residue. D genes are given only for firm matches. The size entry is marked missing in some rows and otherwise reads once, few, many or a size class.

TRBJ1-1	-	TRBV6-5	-	CASSDRTAYTEAFF	TGTGCCAGCAGCGATAGGACAGCTTACACTGAAGCTTTCTTT
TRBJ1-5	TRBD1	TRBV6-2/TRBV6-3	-	CASSQTGVSNQPQHF	TGTGCCAGCAGTCAAACAGGGGTAAGCAATCAGCCCCAGCATTTT
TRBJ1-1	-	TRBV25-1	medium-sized	CASSGFGVTEAFF	TGTGCCAGCAGCGGGTTTGGGGTCACTGAAGCTTTCTTT
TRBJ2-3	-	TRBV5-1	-	CASSFTGSDTQYF	TGCGCCAGCAGCTTTACAGGCTCAGATACGCAGTATTTT
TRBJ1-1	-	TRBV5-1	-	CASSSQWSGLNTEAFF	TGCGCCAGCAGCTCACAATGGTCAGGGCTGAACACTGAAGCTTTCTTT
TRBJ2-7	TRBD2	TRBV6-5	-	CASSSGTSGGFYEQYF	TGTGCCAGCAGTTCCGGGACTAGCGGGGGCTTTTACGAGCAGTACTTC
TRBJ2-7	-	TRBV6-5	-	CASTLRDTGSYEQYF	TGTGCCAGCACCCTGAGGGACACTGGCTCCTACGAGCAGTACTTC
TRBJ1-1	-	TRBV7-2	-	CASSLRSGTAEAFF	TGTGCCAGCAGCTTAAGGTCGGGGACCGCTGAAGCTTTCTTT
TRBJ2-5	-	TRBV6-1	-	CASSELGQLQYF	TGTGCCAGCAGTGAACTGGGGCAGCTACAGTACTTC
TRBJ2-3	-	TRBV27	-	CASSFGRSTDTQYF	TGTGCCAGCAGTTTCGGGCGGAGCACAGATACGCAGTATTTT
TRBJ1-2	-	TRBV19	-	CASSSMGHNYGYTF	TGTGCCAGTAGTTCGATGGGGCACAACTATGGCTACACCTTC
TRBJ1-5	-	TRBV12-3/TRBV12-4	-	CASSLMDQPQHF	TGTGCCAGCAGTTTAATGGATCAGCCCCAGCATTTT
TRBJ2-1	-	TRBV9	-	CASSVVLGREQFF	TGTGCCAGCAGCGTAGTCTTAGGACGCGAGCAGTTCTTC
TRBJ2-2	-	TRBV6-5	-	CASSYRGGTGELFF	TGTGCCAGCAGTTACAGGGGGGGTACCGGGGAGCTGTTTTTT
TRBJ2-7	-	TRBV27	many	CASSLSHRNEQYF	TGTGCCAGCAGTTTATCCCACCGGAACGAGCAGTACTTC
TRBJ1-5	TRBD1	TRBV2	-	CASRGQVDQPQHF	TGTGCCAGTAGGGGGCAGGTAGACCAGCCCCAGCATTTT
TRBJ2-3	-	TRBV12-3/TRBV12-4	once	CASSFTGTDTQYF	TGTGCCAGCAGTTTTACAGGCACAGATACGCAGTATTTT
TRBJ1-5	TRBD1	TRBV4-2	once	CASSQDPGQGPLLSNQPQHF	TGTGCCAGCAGCCAAGACCCGGGACAGGGGCCTCTTCTTAGCAATCAGCCCCAGCATTTT
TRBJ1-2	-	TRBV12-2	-	CASRGTRNGYTF	TGTGCAAGTCGCGGTACAAGAAATGGCTACACCTTC
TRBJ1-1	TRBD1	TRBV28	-	CASSPTGKGNTEAFF	TGTGCCAGCAGTCCGACAGGGAAAGGGAACACTGAAGCTTTCTTT
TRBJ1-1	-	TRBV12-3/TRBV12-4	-	CASSFMGTEAFF	TGTGCCAGCAGTTTTATGGGGACTGAAGCTTTCTTT
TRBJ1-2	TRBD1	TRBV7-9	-	CASSLEQGAVYGYTF	TGTGCCAGCAGCTTGGAGCAGGGGGCTGTGTATGGCTACACCTTC
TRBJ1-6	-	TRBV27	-	CASSYRQLGYHSYNSPLHF	TGTGCCAGCAGTTACCGACAACTTGGCTATCACTCCTATAATTCACCCCTCCACTTT
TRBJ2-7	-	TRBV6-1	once	CASSEAGRTNSYEQYF	TGTGCCAGCAGCGAAGCTGGGCGAACCAATTCCTACGAGCAGTACTTC
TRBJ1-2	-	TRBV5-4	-	CASSSRPSEYGYTF	TGTGCCAGCAGCTCCCGGCCTTCAGAGTATGGCTACACCTTC
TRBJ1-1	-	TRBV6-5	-	CASSSMGQTEAFF	TGTGCCAGCAGTTCTATGGGACAAACTGAAGCTTTCTTT
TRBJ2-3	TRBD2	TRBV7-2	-	CASSWRSGGGTDTQYF	TGTGCCAGCAGCTGGCGTTCGGGAGGGGGCACAGATACGCAGTATTTT